This T cell receptor (beta chain) was identified in a study of T-cell reconstitution after alpha-beta-depleted transplantation in children. Findings and limits, study-wide: Day-60 TCRbeta diversity that was high in some patients was derived from surviving recipient T cells and thymic progenitors. In patients about two months after transplant, alpha-beta T cells reportedly arose from several hundred expanded graft clones. Newly produced T cells mostly accounted for T-cell counts and diversity one year post-transplant.

This clonotype has more than one count but fewer than ten. No antigen is known for it. CDR1 and CDR2 (germline): LNHNV, YYDKDF (reference sequence). This CDR3 comprises 16 residues. J lost 3 bases, V lost 5 bases, and 9 bases had no gene match. This sample's TCRbeta library carried unique molecular identifier barcodes. TCRdb called the PCR reads again in MiXCR, with one record for every CDR3 protein. Of about 980,000 distinct CDR3 sequences in the sample, less than 30% were seen once. The sequenced sample was PBMCs, mostly from graft donor cells, obtained 360 days after TCRalphabeta/CD19-depleted stem cell transplant. V and J are TRBV15 and TRBJ2-7; 11 nucleotides agree with TRBD1. This clonotype was sampled from a boy under two years old who had a stem cell transplant for SCID, so the T cells may come from the graft donor. CDR3 amino acids: CATSPKDRGPFYEQYF. In DNA, the CDR3 is TGTGCCACCAGCCCCAAGGACAGGGGGCCTTTCTACGAGCAGTACTTC.